This T cell receptor beta chain originates from a study of T cell responses to AZD1222 COVID-19 vaccine (dated by TCRdb to 2020 to 2023). General notes on the study: AZD1222 recipients given second doses at about 4 weeks or at about 12 weeks were pooled, since spike-specific TCR depth and breadth were not found to differ between the two schedules. Enrollment into the trials was organized by age into subgroups of 18-55, 56-69 and 70-plus years, and those subgroups contained approximately 150, 30 and 60 TCR-sequenced participants, respectively. A total of more than 230 trial participants underwent TCR sequencing, of whom some 200 had received two doses of AZD1222 and approximately 26 had received two doses of the MenACWY control vaccine. The paper as a whole reports these results and caveats: Spike-specific TCR breadth and depth rose significantly after two AZD1222 doses compared with day 0 and with MenACWY recipients. The whole spike protein was spanned by vaccine-associated CD4 TCRs, and dominant responses were seen in regions 160-218 and 743-854. No day 14 peak-response samples were available, so repertoires were characterized only after the peak T cell response. The 56-69-year group was small, and its depth increase did not reach significance, likely because of low power. Conclusions about previously exposed vaccinees were limited because only a handful of AZD1222 recipients were SARS-CoV-2 seropositive at baseline. Participants were mostly white British, with more females than males. The authors suggested clonal diversity may have been underestimated. Epitopes outside the regions mutated in the B.1.351 and B.1.1.7 variants were reportedly recognized by nearly half of the unique spike-specific TCRs.

The CDR3 holds 12 amino acids from the cysteine to the phenylalanine. The DNA shown is the 36-base CDR3, in frame from base 1. Trimming costs V 5 bases and J 4 bases, and their ends lie 9 bases apart. From the germline V gene (reference sequence), CDR1 is LNHDA and CDR2 is SQIVND. The time point label for this specimen denotes: baseline before first vaccination. Vaccinee samples came from UK trials COV001 and COV002, including a single-blind randomized controlled phase 2/3 trial of AZD1222 (ChAdOx1 nCoV-19) in healthy adults. For TCRbeta chain sequencing, PBMC samples from trial participants were taken at day 0 and at day 28 after the second dose. This clone was seen once. There is no known antigen for this receptor. Base-call qualities are not available, and no considerably larger clone is one nucleotide away. The CDR3 regions of human TCRbeta chains were analyzed by immunosequencing. In the paper's pipeline: TCRs in the repertoires were compared against a reference library of SARS-CoV-2-specific TCRs that had been generated with the MIRA antigen-specificity platform. Breadth was defined as the fraction of unique TCRs that were SARS-CoV-2-associated. Depth was defined as the fraction of total T cells that were SARS-CoV-2-associated. Each spike-specific TCR was assigned to its reactive spike region and to a CD4 or CD8 class using the MIRA data. Log10-transformed breadth and depth values were compared by one-way ANOVA with Sidak's multiple comparisons tests. What TCRdb holds here is the immuneACCESS table cut down to in-frame rearrangements. Part of the clones is not present; checked against another copy, under half of the missing clones reflect an unresolved V gene, and the others are unexplained. That table supplies the V and J calls and clone size; D and trimming were determined from the DNA. Counted in this sample were some 100,000 clones; about nine tenths of them appeared once. Jointly, the top ten make up 1.8% of the sample.

Recombination linked TRBV19 to TRBJ2-7, with no confident D gene call. The sequenced sample was peripheral blood, obtained on day 0 of AZD1222 vaccination. This receptor was taken from an adult in good health. This receptor carries the CDR3 CASSHWGYEQYF. The DNA sequence follows: TGTGCCAGTAGTCATTGGGGATACGAGCAGTACTTC.